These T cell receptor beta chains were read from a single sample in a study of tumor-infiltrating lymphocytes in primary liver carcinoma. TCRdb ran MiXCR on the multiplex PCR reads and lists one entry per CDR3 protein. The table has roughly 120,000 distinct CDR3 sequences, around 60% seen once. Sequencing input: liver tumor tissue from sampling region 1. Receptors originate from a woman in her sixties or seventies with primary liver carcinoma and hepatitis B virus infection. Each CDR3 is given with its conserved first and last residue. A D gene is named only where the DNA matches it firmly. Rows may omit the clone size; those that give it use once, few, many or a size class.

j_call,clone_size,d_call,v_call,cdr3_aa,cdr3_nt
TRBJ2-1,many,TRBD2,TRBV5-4,CASTHGRGTRVLNEQFF,TGTGCCAGCACTCACGGACGGGGGACTAGAGTTCTCAATGAGCAGTTCTTC
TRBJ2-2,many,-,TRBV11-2,CASSLVRGSIGELFF,TGTGCCAGCAGCTTAGTAAGGGGGTCCATCGGGGAGCTGTTTTTT
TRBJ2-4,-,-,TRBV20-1,CSARDHRLAKNIQYF,TGCAGTGCTAGAGATCATCGATTAGCCAAAAACATTCAGTACTTC
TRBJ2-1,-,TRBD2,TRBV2,CASRWTSGYNEQFF,TGTGCCAGCAGATGGACTAGCGGGTACAATGAGCAGTTCTTC
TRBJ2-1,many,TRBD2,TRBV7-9,CASSLGLAEVYNEQFF,TGTGCCAGCAGCTTGGGACTAGCGGAAGTCTACAATGAGCAGTTCTTC
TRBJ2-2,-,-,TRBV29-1,CSVTGHSGGGLFF,TGTAGCGTCACGGGACACTCGGGCGGGGGGCTGTTTTTT
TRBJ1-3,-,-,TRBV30,CAWSWSSGNTTYF,TGTGCCTGGAGTTGGAGCTCTGGAAACACCACATATTTT
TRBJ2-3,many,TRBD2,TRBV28,CASTPLAGGTDTQYF,TGTGCCAGCACCCCACTAGCGGGAGGGACAGATACGCAGTATTTT
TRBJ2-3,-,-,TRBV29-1,CGVESAVSDTQYF,TGCGGCGTTGAATCGGCCGTGTCGGATACGCAGTATTTT
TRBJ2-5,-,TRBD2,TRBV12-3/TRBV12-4,CVSGKLAQETQYF,TGTGTCAGCGGGAAGCTAGCGCAGGAGACCCAGTACTTC
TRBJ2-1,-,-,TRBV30,CAWSASPGGGPSSYNEQFF,TGTGCCTGGAGTGCATCACCAGGGGGAGGGCCTAGCTCCTACAATGAGCAGTTCTTC
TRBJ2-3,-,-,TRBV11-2,CASSPDRPDMQYF,TGTGCCAGCAGCCCCGACCGTCCAGATATGCAGTATTTC
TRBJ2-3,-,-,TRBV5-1,CASSLEAPGLRITSTDTQYF,TGCGCCAGCAGCTTGGAGGCCCCGGGACTGCGAATTACTAGCACAGATACGCAGTATTTT
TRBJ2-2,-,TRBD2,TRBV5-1,CASRDGGGWNTGELFF,TGCGCCAGCAGGGATGGCGGGGGATGGAACACCGGGGAGCTGTTTTTT
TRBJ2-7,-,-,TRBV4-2,CASSQDGPNGSSRYEQYF,TGTGCCAGCAGCCAAGATGGGCCTAACGGGAGTAGCCGCTACGAGCAGTACTTC
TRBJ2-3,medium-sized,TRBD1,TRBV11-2,CASSRQGLDTQYF,TGTGCCAGCAGCCGACAGGGGCTAGATACGCAGTATTTT
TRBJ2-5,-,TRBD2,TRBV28,CASSPRRSGRGETLYF,TGTGCCAGCAGCCCCCGACGGAGCGGGAGAGGAGAGACCCTGTACTTC
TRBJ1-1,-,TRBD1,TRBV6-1,CASSYRGNTDASF,TGTGCCAGCAGTTACAGGGGGAACACTGATGCTTCCTTT
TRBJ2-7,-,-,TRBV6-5,CDSSSRGYEQYF,TGTGACAGCTCTTCCAGGGGTTACGAGCAGTACTTC
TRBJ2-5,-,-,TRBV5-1,CASSQEWGTQYF,TGCGCCAGCAGCCAGGAATGGGGGACCCAGTACTTC
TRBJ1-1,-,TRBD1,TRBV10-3,CTISEPGGEALF,TGTACCATCAGTGAGCCAGGGGGTGAGGCTCTCTTT
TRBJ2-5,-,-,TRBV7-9,CASSIRQSPQETQYF,TGTGCCAGCAGCATCAGACAAAGCCCCCAAGAGACCCAGTACTTC
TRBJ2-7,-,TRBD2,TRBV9,CADSGGTYEQYF,TGTGCCGACTCGGGGGGGACTTACGAGCAGTACTTC
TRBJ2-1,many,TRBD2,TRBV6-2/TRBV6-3,CATLAGVRNEQFF,TGTGCTACTCTGGCGGGAGTGAGGAATGAGCAGTTCTTC
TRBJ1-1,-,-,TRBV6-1,CASGAREDTEAFF,TGTGCCAGTGGTGCCAGGGAGGACACTGAAGCTTTCTTT
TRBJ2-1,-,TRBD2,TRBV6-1,CASRLAGVSYNEQFF,TGTGCAAGCAGGCTAGCGGGAGTCTCCTACAATGAGCAGTTCTTC
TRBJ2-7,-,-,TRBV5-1,CVSSTRPDRLEQYF,TGCGTCAGCAGTACCAGACCCGACCGCCTCGAGCAGTACTTC
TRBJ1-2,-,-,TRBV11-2,CASNYGNYGYTF,TGTGCCAGCAACTACGGGAACTATGGCTACACCTTC
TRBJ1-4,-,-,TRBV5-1,CASSLVSGRTNEKLFF,TGCGCCAGCAGCTTGGTGTCAGGGAGAACTAATGAAAAACTGTTTTTT
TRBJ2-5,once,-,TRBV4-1,CASSQRLPETQYF,TGCGCCAGCAGCCAAAGGCTACCGGAGACCCAGTACTTC
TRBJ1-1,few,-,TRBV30,CASSYTEAFF,TGTGCCTCATCGTACACTGAAGCTTTCTTT
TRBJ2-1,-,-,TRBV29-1,CSARPGLSRDEELF,TGCAGCGCTCGGCCGGGACTTAGCCGCGATGAGGAGTTATTC
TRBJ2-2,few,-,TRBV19,CASSSQGGYPGELFF,TGTGCCAGTAGTTCCCAGGGGGGATACCCCGGGGAGCTGTTTTTT
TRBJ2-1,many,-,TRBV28,CASSTRRWSFF,TGTGCCAGCAGTACTAGAAGGTGGTCGTTCTTC
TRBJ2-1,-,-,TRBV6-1,CASSGAINNEQFF,TGTGCCAGCAGCGGGGCTATCAACAATGAGCAGTTCTTC
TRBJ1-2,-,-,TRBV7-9,CASTLYGPEAANYGYTF,TGTGCCAGCACCTTATATGGCCCCGAGGCGGCCAACTATGGCTACACCTTC
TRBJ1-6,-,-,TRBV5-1,CASSLDRFSYNSPLHF,TGCGCCAGCAGCCTCGATCGCTTCTCCTATAATTCACCCCTCCACTTT